The sequence of this TCR beta chain was determined in a study of immune cell composition in non-small cell lung cancer. Remarks on this clone: The antigen is unknown.

Germline V gene lookup returns CDR1 MGHRA and CDR2 YSYEKL. Trimming cost V 0 bases and J 0 bases; bases outside gene matches: 10. The CDR3 spans 18 residues. Study outcomes and limitations: Roughly 82% of squamous and 25% to 35% of adenocarcinoma cases had tumour-associated clones >0.5%.

The normal lung sample lay at least 3 cm, and maximally far, from the tumour. The table came from immunoSEQ multiplex PCR; TCRdb's copy has only in-frame clones and leaves some out. The sample lists some 4,900 clones; over 60% were seen once. Sample: non-adjacent lung tissue. This clonotype was sampled from a human donor with non-small cell lung cancer. J is TRBJ2-7 and V is TRBV4-1, with 8 bases identical to TRBD2. CDR3 DNA sequence: TGCGCCAGCAGCCAAGATCTAACGGGTAGCGGGGCCTCCTACGAGCAGTACTTC. It yields the protein CASSQDLTGSGASYEQYF.